A single sample is the source of the 31 T cell receptor beta chains below, sequenced in a study of control samples from healthy donors and cancer patients. Using immunoSEQ multiplex PCR, the repertoire was profiled, and TCRdb retains in-frame clones only, with some absent. The top ten clones hold about 8.7% of a sample with about 120,000 clones, roughly 84% of them seen once. Sequencing was carried out using blood. The receptors derive from a middle-aged man in good health.

V and J are TRBV7-6 and TRBJ2-7, with 10 bases that match TRBD2. The germline gives CDR1 SGHVS, CDR2 FNYEAQ. The CDR3 extends over 15 amino acids. Trimming took 6 bases from V and 1 from J; bases not matched to a gene: 6. The CDR3 region has the DNA TGTGCCAGCAGTTCCGGGACTAGCGCATCCTACGAGCAGTACTTC. This sequence encodes CASSSGTSASYEQYF.

The gene calls are TRBV30 and TRBJ1-2, with 11 bases lining up with TRBD1. The germline gives CDR1 GTSNPN, CDR2 SVGIG (reference sequence). V shed 0 bases and J 8 bases; nucleotides not matched to a gene: 8. CDR3 length: 15 amino acids. CDR3 sequence (DNA): TGTGCCTGGAGTGTTTTGGACAGGGGGCTTCGGGGCTACACCTTC. Residues: CAWSVLDRGLRGYTF.

The rearrangement links TRBV9 to TRBJ1-4; 7 nucleotides agree with TRBD1. In germline, CDR1 is SGDLS, CDR2 YYNGEE. V was clipped by 3 bases and J by 5 bases; unmatched bases: 4. CDR3 length: 14 amino acids. In DNA form, the CDR3 reads TGTGCCAGCAGCGCGGGACAGCTCAATGAAAAACTGTTTTTT. Protein: CASSAGQLNEKLFF. Combining the CDR3 with reference TRBV9 and TRBJ1-4 gives the whole variable domain DSGVTQTPKHLITATGQRVTLRCSPRSGDLSVYWYQQSLDQGLQFLIQYYNGEERAKGNILERFSAQQFPDLHSELNLSSLELGDSALYFCASSAGQLNEKLFFGSGTQLSVL.

V and J are TRBV18 and TRBJ1-5, with D perhaps TRBD1 (6 bases). The CDR3 extends over 14 amino acids. The germline V gene encodes CDR1 KGHSH and CDR2 LQKENI. V was cut by 6 bases and J by 0 bases, with 9 bases left in between. This chain's CDR3 is CASSVDSSNQPQHF. CDR3 coding DNA: TGTGCCAGCTCTGTGGACAGTAGCAATCAGCCCCAGCATTTT.

CDR3 DNA: TGTGCCAGCAGTCCACAGGATTTGGGTGGCTACACCTTC. This encodes CASSPQDLGGYTF. V usage is TRBV6-2 or TRBV6-3 and J usage is TRBJ1-2; possible D gene TRBD1, 5 bases. Per the germline V gene, CDR1 is MNHEY and CDR2 is SVGEGT. The CDR3 length is 13 residues. Trimming took off 5 bases at V and 7 bases at J, with 14 bases between the two ends.

CDR3 bases: TGTGCCAGTAGTATAGACGTCAGGGGGGGCGGGGAGCTGTTTTTT. Its protein product is CASSIDVRGGGELFF. This chain uses TRBV19 with TRBJ2-2; D possibly matches TRBD1 or TRBD2 (7 bases each). The CDR3 contains 15 residues. Germline V gene lookup returns CDR1 LNHDA and CDR2 SQIVND (reference sequence). The V gene lost 0 bases and the J gene lost 7 bases, with 12 bases spanning the gap.

This clone was seen once. The final CDR3 position lacks the conserved phenylalanine or tryptophan, pointing to a likely read error. The chain links TRBV7-8 to TRBJ1-2, with D possibly matching TRBD1 (6 bases). Germline CDR1 is SGHVS and CDR2 is FQNEAQ. The V end was cut by 1 base, the J end by 6 bases, with 15 bases between. The CDR3 is 15 residues long. In DNA, the CDR3 is TGTGCCAGCAGCTTAGAAAGGCCAGGGGATGATGGCTACACCCTC. It translates to CASSLERPGDDGYTL.

The genes are TRBV2 and TRBJ1-1; 8 nucleotides align to TRBD1. The length of the CDR3 is 11 residues. V lost 6 bases to trimming and J lost 10 bases; unmatched junction nucleotides: 4. Germline CDR1 is SNHLY and CDR2 is FYNNEI. In nucleotides, the CDR3 is TGTGCCAGCAGAACAGGGGGGAGAGCTTTCTTT. Amino acid sequence: CASRTGGRAFF.

V gene TRBV4-3 combines with J gene TRBJ1-2, with D perhaps matching TRBD1 (6 bases). Trimming shortened V by 3 bases and J by 6 bases, and 23 bases separated the two germline ends. Germline lookup yields CDR1 LGHNA and CDR2 YSLEER. CDR3 length equals 17 residues. The CDR3 DNA reads as TGCGCCAGCAGCCAGGGTCTGGTAGGGGGGCGCACCCATGGCTACACCTTC. Protein sequence: CASSQGLVGGRTHGYTF.

The V call is TRBV7-2, the J call TRBJ2-1, with D tentatively TRBD2 (6 bases). Germline CDR1 SGHTA, CDR2 FQGNSA. The CDR3 consists of 15 residues. The V and J ends lost 0 bases and 6 bases respectively, with 12 bases between them. The CDR3, as DNA: TGTGCCAGCAGCTTAGCGCGAGGCGGGGCCAATGAGCAGTTCTTC. Translated: CASSLARGGANEQFF.

This clone was seen just once. Here the CDR3 DNA reads TGTGCCAGTCGAAGGACATTTCAGCCCCAGCATTTT. The encoded protein is CASRRTFQPQHF. This chain connects TRBV12-3 or TRBV12-4 to TRBJ1-5, with a weak D call TRBD1 (5 bases). The V and J ends lost 9 bases and 6 bases respectively, with 12 bases between them. This CDR3 region has 12 residues.

The CDR3 nucleotides are TGTGCCAGCAGCCGAACACAAGGGGTTTTATCTGCAACTAATGAAAAACTGTTTTTT. As protein: CASSRTQGVLSATNEKLFF. The chain joins TRBV3-1 (or the pseudogene TRBV3-2) to TRBJ1-4, with D maybe TRBD1 (5 bases). V dropped 4 bases and J dropped 0 bases, with 21 bases sitting between them. In germline, CDR1 is LGHDT, CDR2 YNNKEL (reference sequence). The CDR3 loop spans 19 amino acids.

The CDR3 region has the DNA TGCGCCAGCAGTCTTCGACAGTTCACCGGGGAGCTGTTTTTT. This encodes CASSLRQFTGELFF. This rearrangement joins TRBV23-1 to TRBJ2-2; perhaps TRBD1 as D (5 bases). TRBV23-1 is flagged as an ORF with uncertain function. Trimming took off 4 bases at V and 4 bases at J, with 10 bases between the two ends. The CDR3 extends over 14 amino acids.

The CDR3 DNA reads as TGTGCCAGCATCCCTCACACGGCGGGCTACACCTTC. Amino acids: CASIPHTAGYTF. The chain recombines TRBV12-3 or TRBV12-4 with TRBJ1-2; D is uncertain. Trimming stripped 7 bases from V and 8 bases from J, with 14 bases between. The CDR3 consists of 12 residues.

The chain couples TRBV9 to TRBJ1-2; 7 bases line up with TRBD1. CDR1 and CDR2 (germline): SGDLS, YYNGEE. The J segment lost 7 bases and the V segment lost 0 bases, leaving 9 bases of the junction unmatched. The CDR3 is made up of 15 amino acids. DNA of the CDR3: TGTGCCAGCAGCGTAGCAAGCAGGGGGAGTTTTGGCTACACCTTC. Amino acid sequence: CASSVASRGSFGYTF.

The V gene is TRBV4-2, the J gene TRBJ2-7, with 8 positions matching TRBD1. CDR3 size: 17 residues. CDR1 and CDR2 from the germline V gene are LGHNA and YNFKEQ. V lost 1 base and J lost 2; bases outside the gene matches: 10. The CDR3 loop is CASSQVAGQGQTYEQYF. For the CDR3, the DNA is TGTGCCAGCAGCCAAGTTGCCGGACAGGGTCAGACCTACGAGCAGTACTTC.

This clone was picked up a small number of times. This rearrangement joins TRBV9 to TRBJ2-2; D is undetermined. V was trimmed by 2 bases and J by 7 bases, leaving 6 bases between them. The length of the CDR3 is 12 residues. The germline gives CDR1 SGDLS, CDR2 YYNGEE. The CDR3 loop is CASSVSVGELFF. The CDR3 region has the DNA TGTGCCAGCAGCGTTTCCGTCGGGGAGCTGTTTTTT.

The V call is TRBV18, the J call TRBJ1-4, with TRBD1 matching 8 bases. Germline V gene lookup returns CDR1 KGHSH and CDR2 LQKENI. V shed 6 bases and J 3 bases; nucleotides not matched to a gene: 6. CDR3 length: 15 residues. CDR3 loop: CASSPDRGANEKLFF. The CDR3 DNA reads as TGTGCCAGCTCCCCCGACAGGGGAGCTAATGAAAAACTGTTTTTT.

V is TRBV6-6 and J is TRBJ2-1; 8 bases are shared with TRBD1. There are 14 residues in the CDR3. V shed 6 bases, J shed 4 bases, and the junction held 5 bases outside the gene matches. CDR1 MNHNY and CDR2 SVGAGI come from the germline V gene (reference sequence). CDR3 in DNA: TGTGCCAGCAGCCGACAGGGGATTTACAATGAGCAGTTCTTC. Protein product: CASSRQGIYNEQFF.

The V gene is TRBV10-2, the J gene TRBJ2-7, with TRBD1 matching over 8 bases. Germline CDR1 reads WSHSY; CDR2 reads SAAADI. The CDR3 extends over 15 amino acids. The J segment lost 2 bases and the V segment lost 9 bases, leaving 12 bases of the junction unmatched. CDR3 region: CASKWTGTVPYEQYF. Written as DNA, the CDR3 is TGCGCCAGTAAGTGGACAGGGACCGTCCCCTACGAGCAGTACTTC.

The chain recombines TRBV24-1 with TRBJ1-4, with TRBD1 matching over 9 bases. CDR3 size: 18 residues. Germline V gene sequence: CDR1 KGHDR, CDR2 SFDVKD. Germline trimming cut 2 bases from V and 8 bases from J; bases unmatched to any gene: 14. For the CDR3, the DNA is TGTGCCACCAGTGATTCCGGGACAGGGCTAGACGGGATGGAAAAACTGTTTTTT. As protein: CATSDSGTGLDGMEKLFF.

This clone was picked up one time. The chain links TRBV18 to TRBJ2-7; 8 nucleotides align to TRBD1. The CDR3 totals 15 residues. Trimming at V came to 2 bases and at J to 0 bases, leaving 3 bases not matched to a gene. Germline CDR1 and CDR2: KGHSH and LQKENI. In nucleotides, the CDR3 is TGTGCCAGCTCACCAGGACAGGGTATCTCCTACGAGCAGTACTTC. Translating gives CASSPGQGISYEQYF.

The V call is TRBV3-1 (or the pseudogene TRBV3-2), the J call TRBJ2-6; D unclear. Trimming removed 2 bases at V and 5 bases at J, with 4 bases between. Per germline, CDR1 LGHDT and CDR2 YNNKEL (reference sequence). CDR3 length equals 13 residues. The CDR3 nucleotides read TGTGCCAGCAGCCAAATCTGGGCCAACGTCCTGACTTTC. Translated, it gives CASSQIWANVLTF.

This chain links TRBV6-2 or TRBV6-3 with TRBJ1-6; D is uncertain. Germline V CDR1 and CDR2: MNHEY, SVGEGT. The CDR3 runs 13 residues. V was shortened by 5 bases and J by 4 bases, with 6 bases between the two germline ends. The CDR3: CASSRGYNSPLHF. In DNA, the CDR3 is TGTGCCAGCAGTCGGGGTTATAATTCACCCCTCCACTTT.

The rearrangement joins TRBV12-3 or TRBV12-4 to TRBJ2-1, with no clear D. CDR3 length: 11 amino acids. Trimming pared 8 bases from V and 0 bases from J, leaving 2 bases between. The CDR3 coding sequence is TGTGCCAGCTCCTCCTACAATGAGCAGTTCTTC. Its translation: CASSSYNEQFF.

This sequence joins TRBV11-2 and TRBJ1-5; no firm D call. The CDR3 runs to 13 residues. The ends were cut back, 0 bases at V and 9 bases at J, with 9 bases in the middle. The germline CDR1 and CDR2 sequences are SGHAT and FQNNGV. CDR3: CASSLDRGRPQHF. As DNA, the CDR3 is TGTGCCAGCAGCTTAGATCGGGGAAGGCCCCAGCATTTT.

This chain uses TRBV4-3 with TRBJ2-3; no clear D gene. CDR3 size: 14 residues. With 1 base removed from V and 3 bases from J, the gap between germline ends came to 8 bases. CDR1 and CDR2 from the germline V gene are LGHNA and YSLEER. The CDR3 DNA sequence: TGCGCCAGCAGCCAAGCGACCGCAACAGATACGCAGTATTTT. It encodes CASSQATATDTQYF.

J is TRBJ2-7 and V is TRBV4-3; 8 bases align to TRBD2. Germline V gene sequence: CDR1 LGHNA, CDR2 YSLEER. The ends lost 4 bases at V and 3 bases at J; junction bases unmatched: 2. This CDR3 comprises 13 residues. The DNA for the CDR3 is TGCGCCAGCAGCCTCACTAGCGGCTACGAGCAGTACTTC. This gives the protein CASSLTSGYEQYF.

The gene calls are TRBV24-1 and TRBJ2-6; 9 bases line up with TRBD2. There are 23 residues in the CDR3. V lost 0 bases and J lost 0; bases outside the gene matches: 17. In germline, CDR1 is KGHDR, CDR2 SFDVKD. The CDR3 reads CATSDLGSRGGVGGSSGANVLTF. For the CDR3, the DNA is TGTGCCACCAGTGATTTGGGCTCGCGGGGGGGCGTGGGAGGGAGCTCTGGGGCCAACGTCCTGACTTTC.

This clone is a singleton in its sample. V is TRBV7-8 and J is TRBJ2-3; D is possibly TRBD2 (5 bases). Germline values: CDR1 SGHVS, CDR2 FQNEAQ. With 5 bases removed from V and 3 bases from J, the gap between germline ends came to 12 bases. The CDR3 contains 14 residues. DNA of the CDR3: TGTGCCAGCAGCGTATCGGACTTTACAGATACGCAGTATTTT. This translates into CASSVSDFTDTQYF.

Comments on this clone: At the DNA level, this CDR3 is encoded by other sequences in the same sample as well. The chain carries TRBV6-5 and TRBJ1-5; no reliable D call. The germline V and J ends were trimmed by 8 bases and 0 bases, with 14 bases remaining between them. CDR3 length: 15 residues. Germline V gene sequence: CDR1 MNHEY, CDR2 SVGAGI. The CDR3, as DNA: TGTGCCAGCGAGGAGCAGATAACTAGCAATCAGCCCCAGCATTTT. It is translated as CASEEQITSNQPQHF.